A single T cell receptor beta chain is shown here with its context. At one of its ends the junction is not consistent with the germline gene, which may arise from a read error. The data originate from a study of blood T cell repertoires in COVID-19. TCRdb's copy holds only in-frame clones and misses some; the assay was immunoSEQ multiplex PCR. The profile shows 300,000 to 500,000 clones, approximately 87% of them singletons. Germline CDR1 and CDR2: LGHDT and YNNKEL (reference sequence). The CDR3 runs to 13 residues. The sample comprised PBMCs or T cells enriched from blood (not recorded which). The chain employs TRBV3-1 (or the pseudogene TRBV3-2) and TRBJ2-7; D ambiguous. This sequence was found in a woman in her 30s with acute COVID-19. In nucleotides, the CDR3 is TGTGCCAGCAGCCAAAGTGAGGTACAAGCTGTACACTTC. This gives the protein CASSQSEVQAVHF.